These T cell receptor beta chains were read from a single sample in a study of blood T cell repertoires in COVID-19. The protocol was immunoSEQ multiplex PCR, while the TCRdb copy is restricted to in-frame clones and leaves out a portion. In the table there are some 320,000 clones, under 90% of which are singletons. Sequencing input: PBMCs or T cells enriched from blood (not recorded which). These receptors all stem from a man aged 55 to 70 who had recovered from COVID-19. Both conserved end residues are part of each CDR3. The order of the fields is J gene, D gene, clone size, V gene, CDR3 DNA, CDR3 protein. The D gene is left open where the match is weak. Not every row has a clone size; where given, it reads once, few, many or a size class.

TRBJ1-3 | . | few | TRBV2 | TGTGCCAGCAGGCCGACAGGCTCTGGAAACACCATATATTTT | CASRPTGSGNTIYF
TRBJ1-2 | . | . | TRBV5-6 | TGTGCCAGCGAAGTAAGGGGGAGATTCGGAGGCTACACCTTC | CASEVRGRFGGYTF
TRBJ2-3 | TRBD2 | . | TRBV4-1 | TGCGCCAGCAGCCAGGCACTAGCGGGAGTTGGGGATACGCAGTATTTT | CASSQALAGVGDTQYF
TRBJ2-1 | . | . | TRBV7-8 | TGTGCCAGCACCGAAGGCCAGCGTTGGGATGAGCAGTTCTTC | CASTEGQRWDEQFF
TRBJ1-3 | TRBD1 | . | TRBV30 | TGTGCCTGGAGTGTAACGGGACAGGGTGGTGGAAACACCATATATTTT | CAWSVTGQGGGNTIYF
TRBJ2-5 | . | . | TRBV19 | TGTGCCAGTAGTATCTCCGACAAAGAGACCCAGTACTTC | CASSISDKETQYF
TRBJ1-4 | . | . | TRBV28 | TGTGCCATCGCAGGGGTCGGGAATGAAAAACTGTTTTTT | CAIAGVGNEKLFF
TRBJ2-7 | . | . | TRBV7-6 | TGTGCCAGCAGCTTAGCGGATAGCGGATTGTCCTACGAGCAGTACTTC | CASSLADSGLSYEQYF
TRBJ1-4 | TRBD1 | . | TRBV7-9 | TGTGCCAGCAGCCCGACAGGGGTAATTGAAAAACTGTTTTTT | CASSPTGVIEKLFF
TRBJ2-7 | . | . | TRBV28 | TGTGCCAGCAGTCAAGTCCTCGCAGGAGGGGGGGCCGGCTACGAGCAGTACTTC | CASSQVLAGGGAGYEQYF
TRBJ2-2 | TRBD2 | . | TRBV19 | TGTGCCAGTAGCGCCCGGTTGGGTCTAGCGGGAGGGAACACCGGGGAGCTGTTTTTT | CASSARLGLAGGNTGELFF
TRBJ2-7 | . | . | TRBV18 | TGTGCCAGCTCACCCAACACCTACGAGCAGTACTTC | CASSPNTYEQYF
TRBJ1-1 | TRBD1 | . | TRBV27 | TGTGCCAGCAAACGAGAGGGACAGGTGGCCATGAACACTGAAGCTTTCTTT | CASKREGQVAMNTEAFF
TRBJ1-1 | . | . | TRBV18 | TGTGCCAGCTCAGGGGACATGGGGGATAACACTGAAGCTTTCTTT | CASSGDMGDNTEAFF
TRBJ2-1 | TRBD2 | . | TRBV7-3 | TGTGCCAGCAGCCCAGGGACTAGCGTAGGAAATGAGCAGTTCTTC | CASSPGTSVGNEQFF
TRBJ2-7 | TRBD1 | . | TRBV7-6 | TGTGCCAGCAGCGCCGGGACAGGTGTAATCGAGCAGTACTTC | CASSAGTGVIEQYF
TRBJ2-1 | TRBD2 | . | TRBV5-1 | TGCGCCAGCAATTGGGAGGGGCAGTACAATGAGCAGTTCTTC | CASNWEGQYNEQFF
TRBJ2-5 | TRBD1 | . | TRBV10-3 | TGTGCCATCAGTGCGGGACAGGCCGTACTCCAAGAGACCCAGTACTTC | CAISAGQAVLQETQYF
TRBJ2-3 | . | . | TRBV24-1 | TGTGCCACCAGTGACCCCAACTCAGATACGCAGTATTTT | CATSDPNSDTQYF
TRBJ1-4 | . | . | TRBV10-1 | TGCGCCAGCAGCCGCGGACAAGGAGAAAAACTGTTTTTT | CASSRGQGEKLFF
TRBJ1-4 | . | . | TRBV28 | TGTGCCAGCGGGCTGGCGGGCCAAGGTAATGAAAAACTGTTTTTT | CASGLAGQGNEKLFF
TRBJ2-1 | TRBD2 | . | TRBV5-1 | TGCGCCAGCTCTCCGGGAGGTTCGTACAATGAGCAGTTCTTC | CASSPGGSYNEQFF
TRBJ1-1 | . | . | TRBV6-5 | TGTGCCAGCAGTTCTGGACACATTACTGAAGCTTTCTTT | CASSSGHITEAFF
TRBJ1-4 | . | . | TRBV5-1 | TGCGCCAGCAGCTTAGGGATTGGTGGGGCTGCAACTAATGAAAAACTGTTTTTT | CASSLGIGGAATNEKLFF
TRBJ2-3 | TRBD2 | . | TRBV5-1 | TGCGCCAGCAGCTGGTCTAGCGGGAGGGCAGATACGCAGTATTTT | CASSWSSGRADTQYF
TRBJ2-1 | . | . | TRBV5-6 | TGTGCCAGCAGCTTGGCCTTCATGGGGCGTAGGTACAATGAGCAGTTCTTC | CASSLAFMGRRYNEQFF
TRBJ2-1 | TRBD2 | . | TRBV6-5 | TGTGCCAGCACTCCAAGCGGGAGGGCCAATGAGCAGTTCTTC | CASTPSGRANEQFF
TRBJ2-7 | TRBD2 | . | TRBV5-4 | TGTGCCAGCAGCCCCCCCCCGGGAGGGCCCCCCGAGCAGTACTTC | CASSPPPGGPPEQYF
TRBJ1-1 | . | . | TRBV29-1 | TGCAGCGTTAGCACCAGGAGGGGAACTGAAGCTTTCTTT | CSVSTRRGTEAFF
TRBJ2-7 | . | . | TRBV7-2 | TGTGCCAGCACCTTACAGGCGACCTACGAGCAGTACTTC | CASTLQATYEQYF